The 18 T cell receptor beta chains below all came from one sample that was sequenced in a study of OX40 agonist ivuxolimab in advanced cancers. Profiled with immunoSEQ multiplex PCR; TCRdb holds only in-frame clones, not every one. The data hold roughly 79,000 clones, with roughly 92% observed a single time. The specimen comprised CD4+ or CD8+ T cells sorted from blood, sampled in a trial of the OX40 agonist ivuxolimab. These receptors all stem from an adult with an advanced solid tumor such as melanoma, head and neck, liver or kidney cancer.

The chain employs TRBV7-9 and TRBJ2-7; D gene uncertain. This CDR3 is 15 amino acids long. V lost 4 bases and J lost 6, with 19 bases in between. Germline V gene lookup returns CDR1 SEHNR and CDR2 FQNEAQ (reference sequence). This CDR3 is CASSSSWRYEAEQYF. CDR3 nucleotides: TGTGCCAGCAGCTCTTCATGGAGATATGAAGCCGAGCAGTACTTC.

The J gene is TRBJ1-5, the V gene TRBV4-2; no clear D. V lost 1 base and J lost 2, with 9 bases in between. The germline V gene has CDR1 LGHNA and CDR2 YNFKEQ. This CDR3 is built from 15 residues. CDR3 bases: TGTGCCAGCAGCCAAGTTGAGCTGGGCAATCAGCCCCAGCATTTT. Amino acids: CASSQVELGNQPQHF.

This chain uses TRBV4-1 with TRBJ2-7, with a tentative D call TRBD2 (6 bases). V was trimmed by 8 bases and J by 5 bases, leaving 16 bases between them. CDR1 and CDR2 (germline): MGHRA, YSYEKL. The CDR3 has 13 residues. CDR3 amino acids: CASSASVSHEQYF. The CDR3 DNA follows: TGCGCCAGCTCGGCTAGCGTGTCCCACGAGCAGTACTTC.

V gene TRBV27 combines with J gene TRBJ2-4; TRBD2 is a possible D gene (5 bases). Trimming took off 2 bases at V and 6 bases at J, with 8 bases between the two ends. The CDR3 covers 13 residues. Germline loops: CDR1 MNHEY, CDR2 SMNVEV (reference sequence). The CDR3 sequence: CASSLDRGNIQYF. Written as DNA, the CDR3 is TGTGCCAGCAGTTTAGATCGGGGAAACATTCAGTACTTC.

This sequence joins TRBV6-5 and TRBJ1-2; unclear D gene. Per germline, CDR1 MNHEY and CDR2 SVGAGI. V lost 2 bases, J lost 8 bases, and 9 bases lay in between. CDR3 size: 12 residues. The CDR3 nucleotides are TGTGCCAGCAGTTACGGTATTGAGGGCTACACCTTC. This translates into CASSYGIEGYTF.

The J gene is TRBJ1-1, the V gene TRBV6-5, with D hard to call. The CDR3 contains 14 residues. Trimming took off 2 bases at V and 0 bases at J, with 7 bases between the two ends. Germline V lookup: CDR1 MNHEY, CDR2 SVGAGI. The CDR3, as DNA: TGTGCCAGCAGTTACGATGCGGTGAACACTGAAGCTTTCTTT. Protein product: CASSYDAVNTEAFF.

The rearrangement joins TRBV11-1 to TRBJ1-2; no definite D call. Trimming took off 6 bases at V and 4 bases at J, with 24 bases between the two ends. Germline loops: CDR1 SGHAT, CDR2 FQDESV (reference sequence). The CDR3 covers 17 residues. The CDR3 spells CASSPVPTDPQIYGYTF. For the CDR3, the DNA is TGTGCCAGCAGTCCAGTGCCCACGGACCCTCAAATCTATGGCTACACCTTC.

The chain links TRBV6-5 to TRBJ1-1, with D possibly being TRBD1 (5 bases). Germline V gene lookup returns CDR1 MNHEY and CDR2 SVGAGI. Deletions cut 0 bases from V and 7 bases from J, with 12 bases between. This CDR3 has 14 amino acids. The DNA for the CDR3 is TGTGCCAGCAGTTACTCGCAGGGCGGGAATGAAGCTTTCTTT. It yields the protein CASSYSQGGNEAFF.

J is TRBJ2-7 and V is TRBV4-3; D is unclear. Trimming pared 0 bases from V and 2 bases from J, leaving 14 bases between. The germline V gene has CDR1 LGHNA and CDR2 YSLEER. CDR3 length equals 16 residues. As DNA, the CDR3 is TGCGCCAGCAGCCAAGATCGGGCAGGTCGCCCCTACGAGCAGTACTTC. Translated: CASSQDRAGRPYEQYF.

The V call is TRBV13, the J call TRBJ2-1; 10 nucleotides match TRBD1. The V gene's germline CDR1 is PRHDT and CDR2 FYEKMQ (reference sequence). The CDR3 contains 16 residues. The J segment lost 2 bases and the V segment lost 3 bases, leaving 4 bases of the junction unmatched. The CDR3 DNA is TGTGCCAGCAGCTTCAGGACAGGGGGAACCTACAATGAGCAGTTCTTC. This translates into CASSFRTGGTYNEQFF.

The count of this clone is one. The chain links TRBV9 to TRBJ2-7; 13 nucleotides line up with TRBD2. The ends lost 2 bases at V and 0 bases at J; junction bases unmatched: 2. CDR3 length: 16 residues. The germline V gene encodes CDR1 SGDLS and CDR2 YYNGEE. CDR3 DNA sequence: TGTGCCAGCAGCGTGGGGACTAGCGGGGACTCCTACGAGCAGTACTTC. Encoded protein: CASSVGTSGDSYEQYF.

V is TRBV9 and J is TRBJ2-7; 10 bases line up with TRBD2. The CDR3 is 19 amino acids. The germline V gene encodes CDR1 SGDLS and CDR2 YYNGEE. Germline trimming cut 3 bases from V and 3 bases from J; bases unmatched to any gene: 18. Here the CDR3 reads CASSALGGPLAGARYEQYF. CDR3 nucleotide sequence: TGTGCCAGCAGCGCCCTGGGGGGACCGCTAGCGGGGGCCCGCTACGAGCAGTACTTC.

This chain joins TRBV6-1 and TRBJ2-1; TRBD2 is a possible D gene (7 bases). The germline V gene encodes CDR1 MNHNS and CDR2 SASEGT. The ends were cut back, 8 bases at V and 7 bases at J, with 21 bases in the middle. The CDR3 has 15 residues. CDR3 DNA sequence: TGTGCCAGCCGGAGGGGGGGACCCCTTAGGAATGAGCAGTTCTTC. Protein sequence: CASRRGGPLRNEQFF.

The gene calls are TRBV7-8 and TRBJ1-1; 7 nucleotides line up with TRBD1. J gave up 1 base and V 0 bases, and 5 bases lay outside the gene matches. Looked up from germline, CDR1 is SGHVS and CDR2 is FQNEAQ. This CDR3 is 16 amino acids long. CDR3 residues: CASSLALEGANTEAFF. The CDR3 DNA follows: TGTGCCAGCAGCTTAGCGTTGGAGGGGGCGAACACTGAAGCTTTCTTT.

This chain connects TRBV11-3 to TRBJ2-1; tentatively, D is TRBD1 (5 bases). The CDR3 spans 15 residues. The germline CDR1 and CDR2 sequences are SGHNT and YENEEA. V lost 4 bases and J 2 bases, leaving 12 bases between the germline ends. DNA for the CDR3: TGTGCCAGCAGCTCATACGAGACAGCCTACAATGAGCAGTTCTTC. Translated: CASSSYETAYNEQFF.

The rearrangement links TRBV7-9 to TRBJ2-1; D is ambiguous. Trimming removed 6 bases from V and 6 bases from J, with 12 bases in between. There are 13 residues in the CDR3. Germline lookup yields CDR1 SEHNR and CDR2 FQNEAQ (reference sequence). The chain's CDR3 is CASRRPLSNEQFF. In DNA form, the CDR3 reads TGTGCCAGCAGGCGCCCACTATCCAATGAGCAGTTCTTC.

The CDR3 is CASSLGGDPYEQYF. In DNA, the CDR3 is TGTGCCAGCAGCTTAGGGGGGGACCCCTACGAGCAGTACTTC. This chain connects TRBV11-2 to TRBJ2-7, with TRBD2 as a possible D gene (6 bases). CDR1 is SGHAT and CDR2 is FQNNGV in the germline V gene. The CDR3 is 14 amino acids. Trimming shortened V by 1 base and J by 2 bases, and 9 bases separated the two germline ends.

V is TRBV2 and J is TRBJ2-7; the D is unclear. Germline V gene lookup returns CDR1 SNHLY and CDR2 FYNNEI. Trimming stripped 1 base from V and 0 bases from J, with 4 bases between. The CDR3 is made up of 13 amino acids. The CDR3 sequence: CASSEDSSYEQYF. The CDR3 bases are TGTGCCAGCAGTGAAGACAGCTCCTACGAGCAGTACTTC.